Presented here are 10 T cell receptor beta chains from one specimen sequenced in a study of Graves' ophthalmopathy and Graves' hyperthyroidism. RNA transcripts served as template for amplifying TCR beta CDR3 sequences. HTBI-primed first-round RT-PCR preceded second-round multiplex PCR. From the multiplex PCR reads, TCRdb called clonotypes with MiXCR, one entry per CDR3 protein. The repertoire holds over a million distinct CDR3 sequences, with less than 45% as singletons. The sequenced sample consisted of peripheral blood or thyroid tissue (not recorded which). All receptors come from an adult man with Graves' hyperthyroidism.

This clonotype was seen many times. The V call is TRBV7-8, the J call TRBJ2-5; D unresolved. Germline CDR1 reads SGHVS; CDR2 reads FQNEAQ. The length of the CDR3 is 17 residues. V lost 5 bases to trimming and J lost 5 bases, with 24 bases between them. The CDR3 nucleotides are TGTGCCAGCAGCACCTTTCCCCGAGTTGGTGGGCGGGAGACCCAGTACTTC. Its protein product is CASSTFPRVGGRETQYF.

Regarding this clonotype: One base away lies a much larger clone, so this may be a sequencing read error. The rearrangement uses TRBV7-6 and TRBJ2-5, with 8 positions matching TRBD1. In germline, CDR1 is SGHVS, CDR2 FNYEAQ. The CDR3 has 15 amino acids. CDR3 nucleotides: TGTGCCAGCAGCCCGGACAGGGTTTCGAGGGAGACCCGGTACTTC. Residues: CASSPDRVSRETRYF.

In the case of this clonotype: As the CDR3 is not closed by the conserved phenylalanine or tryptophan, this likely results from a read error. Because the CDR3's place on the DNA is in doubt, the DNA is left out and the CDR3 is given as listed by TCRdb. The CDR3 sequence: CSAREGSL. The V gene is TRBV20-1, the J gene TRBJ1-1. From its first to its last residue, the CDR3 has 8 amino acids. From germline, CDR1 is DFQATT and CDR2 SNEGSKA (reference sequence).

This clonotype was detected ten times or more. The chain has TRBV11-2 and TRBJ2-5; 9 bases are a match to TRBD1. The germline V gene has CDR1 SGHAT and CDR2 FQNNGV. This CDR3 region has 13 residues. Losses at the gene ends were 5 bases for V and 6 bases for J; bases not matched to a gene: 4. CDR3 sequence reads: CASSAGQGKTQYF. CDR3 coding DNA: TGTGCCAGCAGCGCGGGACAGGGAAAGACCCAGTACTTC.

This chain uses TRBV7-2 with TRBJ1-3; D gene uncertain. Trimming stripped 3 bases from V and 1 base from J, with 10 bases between. The CDR3 loop spans 15 amino acids. Germline V lookup: CDR1 SGHTA, CDR2 FQGNSA. The CDR3 DNA follows: TGTGCCAGCAGCTTCAGAGTGGGGTCTGGAAACACCATATATTTT. It is translated as CASSFRVGSGNTIYF. The full variable domain, completed using reference TRBV7-2 and TRBJ1-3, is GAGVSQSPSNKVTEKGKDVELRCDPISGHTALYWYRQSLGQGLEFLIYFQGNSAPDKSGLPSDRFSAERTGGSVSTLTIQRTQQEDSAVYLCASSFRVGSGNTIYFGEGSWLTVV.

Details on this clonotype: Given a much more abundant clone one base away, this may be a read error. The gene calls are TRBV25-1 and TRBJ1-4; no definite D call. V shed 2 bases and J shed 8 bases, with 9 bases lying between them. The V gene's germline CDR1 is MGHDK and CDR2 SYGVNS. The CDR3 runs 13 residues. CDR3 bases: TGTGCCAGCAGTGAACAAGGGTGGGAAAAACTGTTTTTT. Amino acids: CASSEQGWEKLFF.

This clonotype has more than one count but fewer than ten. V and J are TRBV27 and TRBJ1-6, with D perhaps TRBD1 (6 bases). V was cut by 7 bases and J by 7 bases, with 11 bases left in between. CDR1 MNHEY and CDR2 SMNVEV come from the germline V gene (reference sequence). The CDR3 length is 13 residues. The chain's CDR3 is CASKKGGNSPLHF. The CDR3 nucleotides are TGTGCCAGCAAAAAAGGGGGAAATTCACCCCTCCACTTT.

This clonotype was observed a handful of times. V and J are TRBV2 and TRBJ1-3, with 7 bases identical to TRBD1. V trimming: 6 bases; J trimming: 0 bases; junction bases outside the gene matches: 8. CDR3 length equals 16 residues. Germline V gene sequence: CDR1 SNHLY, CDR2 FYNNEI. CDR3 amino acids: CASSQTGTSSGNTIYF. The CDR3 DNA is TGTGCCAGCAGCCAGACAGGGACAAGCTCTGGAAACACCATATATTTT.

This clonotype came up many times. The chain links TRBV29-1 to TRBJ2-7; tentatively, D is TRBD2 (6 bases). V was shortened by 4 bases and J by 0 bases, with 10 bases between the two germline ends. The CDR3 sequence is 13 residues long. The germline CDR1 and CDR2 sequences are SQVTM and ANQGSEA. As DNA, the CDR3 is TGCAGCGTTGCGGGACTTAGCTCCTACGAGCAGTACTTC. This encodes CSVAGLSSYEQYF.

This clonotype was recorded at least ten times. The V and J genes are TRBV5-1 and TRBJ1-5; D unclear. V lost 8 bases to trimming and J lost 7 bases, with 13 bases between them. CDR1 SGHRS and CDR2 YFSETQ come from the germline V gene. This CDR3 is 12 amino acids long. CDR3 nucleotide sequence: TGCGCCAGATCCAGTAGTCCGCAGCCCCAGCATTTT. The encoded protein is CARSSSPQPQHF.